This T cell receptor beta chain was sequenced during a study of CD4 and CD8 cells across lung adenocarcinoma regions. TCRdb itself ran the PCR reads through MiXCR, one entry per CDR3 protein. The sample contains around 18,000 distinct CDR3 sequences, roughly 51% of which appear only once. The germline V gene has CDR1 MGHDK and CDR2 SYGVNS. The CDR3 has 16 amino acids. Samples came from patients with localized non-small cell lung adenocarcinoma. In the case of this clonotype: The junction departs from germline at one end; a sequencing error may be responsible.

The sequence was collected from a female donor with lung adenocarcinoma. The CD4 and CD8 labels of this study may be unreliable. The chain couples TRBV25-1 to TRBJ2-3; TRBD2 matches at 8 bases. Sequencing was performed on CD8+ T cells from the center of a lung tumor. CDR3 in DNA: TGTGCCAGCAGTGAATCGGGGGCGGGGGGCACAGATACGCAGTATTTC. Translating gives CASSESGAGGTDTQYF.